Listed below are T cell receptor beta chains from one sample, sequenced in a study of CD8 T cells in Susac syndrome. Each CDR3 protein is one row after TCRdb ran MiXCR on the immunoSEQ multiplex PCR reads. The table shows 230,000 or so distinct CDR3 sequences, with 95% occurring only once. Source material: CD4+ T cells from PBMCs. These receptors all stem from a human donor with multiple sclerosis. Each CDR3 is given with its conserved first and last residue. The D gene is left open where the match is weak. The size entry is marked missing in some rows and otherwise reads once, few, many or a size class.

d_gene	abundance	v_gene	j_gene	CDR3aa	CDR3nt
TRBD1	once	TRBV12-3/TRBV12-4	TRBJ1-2	CASSADRVKGYTF	TGTGCCAGCAGTGCCGACAGGGTAAAAGGCTACACCTTC
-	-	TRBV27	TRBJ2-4	CASTSLKNIQYF	TGTGCCAGTACGTCACTCAAAAACATTCAGTACTTC
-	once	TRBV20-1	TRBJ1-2	CSASSSYAAGTF	TGCAGTGCTAGTTCTTCGTATGCGGCGGGAACCTTC
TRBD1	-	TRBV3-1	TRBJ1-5	CASSQDPGGLNQPQHF	TGTGCCAGCAGCCAAGACCCAGGGGGCCTCAATCAGCCCCAGCATTTT
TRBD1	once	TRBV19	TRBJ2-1	CASSGDRWEPFF	TGTGCCAGTAGTGGGGACAGGTGGGAGCCGTTCTTC
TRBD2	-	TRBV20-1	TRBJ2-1	CSARGLAHNEQFF	TGCAGTGCTCGGGGACTAGCGCACAATGAGCAGTTCTTC
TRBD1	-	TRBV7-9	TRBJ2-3	CASPTGALDTQYF	TGTGCCAGTCCGACAGGGGCGTTGGATACGCAGTATTTT
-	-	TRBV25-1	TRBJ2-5	CASSESGLLETQYF	TGTGCCAGCAGTGAATCGGGGTTACTCGAGACCCAGTACTTC
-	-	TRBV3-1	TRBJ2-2	CASSQAGTANTGELFF	TGTGCCAGCAGCCAAGCGGGTACTGCGAACACCGGGGAGCTGTTTTTT
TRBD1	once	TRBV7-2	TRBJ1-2	CASSRTGGLGYTF	TGTGCCAGCAGCCGTACAGGGGGATTGGGCTACACCTTC
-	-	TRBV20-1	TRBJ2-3	CSASHDSTDTQYF	TGCAGTGCTAGCCACGACAGCACAGATACGCAGTATTTT